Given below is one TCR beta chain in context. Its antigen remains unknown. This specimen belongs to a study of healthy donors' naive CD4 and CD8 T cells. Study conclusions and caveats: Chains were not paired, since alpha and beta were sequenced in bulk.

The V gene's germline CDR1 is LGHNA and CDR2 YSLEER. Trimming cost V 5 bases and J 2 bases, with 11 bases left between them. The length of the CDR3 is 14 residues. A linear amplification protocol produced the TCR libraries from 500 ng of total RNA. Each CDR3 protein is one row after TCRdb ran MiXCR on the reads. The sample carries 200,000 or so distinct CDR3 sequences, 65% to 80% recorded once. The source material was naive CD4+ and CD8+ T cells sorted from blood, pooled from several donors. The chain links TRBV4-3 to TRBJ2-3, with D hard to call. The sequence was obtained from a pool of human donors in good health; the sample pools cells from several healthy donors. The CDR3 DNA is TGCGCCAGCAGCTCGGGTCGAAACACAGATACGCAGTATTTT. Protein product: CASSSGRNTDTQYF.